The clone carrying this T cell receptor beta chain has just a few counts. The sample comes from a study of shared clonotypes between healthy human individuals. With V trimmed by 4 bases and J by 6 bases, 2 bases remained unmatched. The CDR3 length is 13 residues. Germline V gene data show CDR1 as GTSNPN and CDR2 as SVGIG (reference sequence). Measured with immunoSEQ multiplex PCR; TCRdb has only the in-frame clones, and not every one. The sample has 97,000 or so clones, roughly half seen once; the top ten hold roughly 15%. This TCR was recovered from a woman in her thirties or forties in good health. Some clones in this sample may be carry-over from other donors' samples. Sequenced material: PBMCs. V gene TRBV30 combines with J gene TRBJ1-4; TRBD1 matches at 10 bases. The CDR3 DNA reads as TGTGCCTGGACGGGACAGGGGTATGAAAAACTGTTTTTT. Protein sequence: CAWTGQGYEKLFF.